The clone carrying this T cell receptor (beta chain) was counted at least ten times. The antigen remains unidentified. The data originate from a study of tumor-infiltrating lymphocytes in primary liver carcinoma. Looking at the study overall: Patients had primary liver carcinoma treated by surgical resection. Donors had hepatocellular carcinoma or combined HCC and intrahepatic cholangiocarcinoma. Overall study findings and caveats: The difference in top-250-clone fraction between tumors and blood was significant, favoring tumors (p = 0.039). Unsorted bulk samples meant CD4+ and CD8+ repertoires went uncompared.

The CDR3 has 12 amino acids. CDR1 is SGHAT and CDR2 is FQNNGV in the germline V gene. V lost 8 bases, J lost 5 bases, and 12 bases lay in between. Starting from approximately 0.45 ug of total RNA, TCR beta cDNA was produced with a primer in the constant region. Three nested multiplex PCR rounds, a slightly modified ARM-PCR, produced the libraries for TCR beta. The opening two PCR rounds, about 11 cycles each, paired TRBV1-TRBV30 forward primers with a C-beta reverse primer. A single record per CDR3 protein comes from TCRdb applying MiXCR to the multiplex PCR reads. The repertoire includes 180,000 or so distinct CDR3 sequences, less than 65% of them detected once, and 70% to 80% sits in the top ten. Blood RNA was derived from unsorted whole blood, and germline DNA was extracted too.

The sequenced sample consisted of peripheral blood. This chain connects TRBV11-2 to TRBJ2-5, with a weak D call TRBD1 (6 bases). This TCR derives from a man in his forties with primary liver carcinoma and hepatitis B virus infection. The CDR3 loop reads CASGGLGETQYF. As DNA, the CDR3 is TGTGCCAGCGGGGGCTTGGGGGAGACCCAGTACTTC.